Listed below are T cell receptor beta chains from one sample, sequenced in a study of T cells after yellow fever vaccination. TCRdb recomputed calls from the 5' RACE reads with MiXCR, one row per CDR3 protein. The sample has about 68,000 distinct CDR3 sequences; approximately 6.1% are singletons. Sequenced material: CD8+ T cells sorted from PBMCs, taken about 49 days after the first yellow fever vaccination. These receptors originate from a man aged 18 to 35 who received the YFV17D yellow fever vaccine. The conserved cysteine and the conserved F or W are not part of the CDR3 here.

v_call	j_call	cdr3_aa
TRBV27	TRBJ2-3	ASRRTRSTDTQY
TRBV12-3/TRBV12-4	TRBJ2-3	ASKGLAGTDTQY
TRBV3-1	TRBJ2-1	ASSQDPEDNEQF
TRBV6-2/TRBV6-3	TRBJ1-1	ASSRPLRGDPNTEAF
TRBV19	TRBJ1-1	ASSITGNLNTEAF
TRBV5-6	TRBJ2-4	ASSLAWNSPKNIQY
TRBV13	TRBJ2-7	ASSFGRGEQY
TRBV11-2	TRBJ2-3	ASSRRGEDTQY
TRBV29-1	TRBJ1-1	SVEWRPGAEAF
TRBV5-1	TRBJ2-1	ASSLVSSLSYNEQF
TRBV7-6	TRBJ1-3	ASSRDRGSGNTIY
TRBV6-2/TRBV6-3	TRBJ2-5	ASSPDEKETQY
TRBV7-9	TRBJ1-2	ASSRLDRADGYT
TRBV29-1	TRBJ1-1	SVVGYDTEAF
TRBV4-1	TRBJ1-2	ASSRGTGGVYGYT
TRBV10-3	TRBJ2-3	AISESGVDTQY
TRBV11-2	TRBJ2-7	ASSSVAGGTYEQY
TRBV12-3/TRBV12-4	TRBJ2-4	ASRPGTGLAKNIQY
TRBV4-1	TRBJ1-2	ASSQDHNTGTGYGYT
TRBV4-2	TRBJ1-2	ASSTAGGYGYT
TRBV2	TRBJ1-2	ASSPPPGSSNYGYT
TRBV20-1	TRBJ2-3	CARDYRRGRTDTQY
TRBV11-2	TRBJ2-5	ASSTWTGAIQETQY
TRBV9	TRBJ2-5	ASSTGTLYQETQY
TRBV19	TRBJ2-7	ARPPWEESSYEQY
TRBV12-3/TRBV12-4	TRBJ1-5	ASSFVIAINSNQPQH
TRBV7-8	TRBJ2-5	ASTPGGGTPQETQY
TRBV15	TRBJ2-2	ATSIRGRPTGELF
TRBV7-9	TRBJ2-7	ASSFLVLEQY
TRBV12-3/TRBV12-4	TRBJ1-1	ASSLRGQGASNTEAF
TRBV12-3/TRBV12-4	TRBJ2-7	ASRIRGSYEQY
TRBV11-3	TRBJ2-1	ASSHRGRGNEQF
TRBV4-1	TRBJ2-5	ASSQRGPGTAETQY
TRBV20-1	TRBJ2-1	SARDLAGPYNEQF
TRBV10-3	TRBJ2-7	AISEDNSYEQY
TRBV10-3	TRBJ2-3	AIKGAEEDTQY
TRBV27	TRBJ2-7	ASRTSGTYEQY
TRBV5-6	TRBJ1-2	ASSEGQGIGGYT
TRBV7-2	TRBJ2-1	ASSLGAGRNNEQF
TRBV5-4	TRBJ1-1	ASSPTGGYTEAF
TRBV7-9	TRBJ2-3	ASSLEASAQY
TRBV5-1	TRBJ2-1	ASRAGGRNEQF
TRBV20-1	TRBJ2-1	SASPGQGSYNEQF
TRBV5-5	TRBJ2-3	ASSGRAGTDTQY
TRBV7-2	TRBJ1-1	ASSYGDRPFTEAF
TRBV12-3/TRBV12-4	TRBJ1-4	ASSTRFTTNEKLF